The 27 T cell receptor beta chains below were found in one sample sequenced in a study of CD8 T cells in Susac syndrome. Reverse transcription of about 0.5 to 1 ug RNA was carried out with random hexamers. TCRdb passed the immunoSEQ multiplex PCR reads through MiXCR, listing each CDR3 protein once. Here the sample spans some 150,000 distinct CDR3 sequences, roughly 96% being singletons. Sample: CD4+ T cells from PBMCs. These receptors were collected from a human donor with Susac syndrome.

This chain uses TRBV9 with TRBJ2-5; TRBD1 is a possible D gene (6 bases). The CDR3 has 15 residues. Germline V lookup: CDR1 SGDLS, CDR2 YYNGEE. Trimming shortened V by 4 bases and J by 5 bases, and 18 bases separated the two germline ends. CDR3 amino acids: CASSFGAGGGETQYF. The CDR3 DNA is TGTGCCAGCAGCTTTGGGGCTGGGGGCGGGGAGACCCAGTACTTC.

This clonotype is a singleton in its sample. The chain recombines TRBV7-3 with TRBJ2-1, with TRBD2 identical over 9 bases. This CDR3 is built from 16 residues. Germline assignment: CDR1 SGHTA and CDR2 FQGTGA. The V gene end was trimmed by 2 bases and the J gene end by 3 bases; junction bases not matched to a gene: 5. CDR3 coding DNA: TGTGCCAGCAGCTTAGAGGGTAGCGGGGGCTACAATGAGCAGTTCTTC. It yields the protein CASSLEGSGGYNEQFF.

The V gene is TRBV29-1, the J gene TRBJ1-1, with 10 bases that match TRBD1. After removal of 1 base from V and 5 bases from J, the junction contained 7 bases not matched to a gene. The CDR3 has 15 amino acids. Looked up from germline, CDR1 is SQVTM and CDR2 is ANQGSEA. CDR3 sequence (DNA): TGCAGCGTTGAAGGCTCGACAGGGGGCAGGACTGAAGCTTTCTTT. Translated, it gives CSVEGSTGGRTEAFF.

This clonotype was counted a single time. DNA of the CDR3: TGTGCCAGCAGAGGGGACTATGGCTACACCTTC. It is translated as CASRGDYGYTF. J is TRBJ1-2 and V is TRBV2, with D possibly being TRBD1 (5 bases). This CDR3 has 11 amino acids. Trimming pared 6 bases from V and 3 bases from J, leaving 5 bases between. Germline CDR1 SNHLY, CDR2 FYNNEI. Drawing the rest from reference TRBV2 and TRBJ1-2, the complete variable domain is EPEVTQTPSHQVTQMGQEVILRCVPISNHLYFYWYRQILGQKVEFLVSFYNNEISEKSEIFDDQFSVERPDGSNFTLKIRSTKLEDSAMYFCASRGDYGYTFGSGTRLTVV.

The genes are TRBV3-1 and TRBJ2-3; D possibly corresponds to TRBD1 (5 bases). Germline V lookup: CDR1 LGHDT, CDR2 YNNKEL (reference sequence). There are 17 residues in the CDR3. V lost 5 bases and J 3 bases, leaving 21 bases between the germline ends. The chain's CDR3 is CASSKGARGSLTDTQYF. CDR3 nucleotides: TGTGCCAGCAGCAAAGGGGCTAGAGGATCCCTAACAGATACGCAGTATTTT.

The chain combines TRBV9 with TRBJ2-5, with 12 bases lining up with TRBD2. The ends lost 3 bases at V and 5 bases at J; junction bases unmatched: 5. This CDR3 region has 15 residues. Per germline, CDR1 SGDLS and CDR2 YYNGEE. CDR3 sequence reads: CASSARLAGEETQYF. The CDR3 DNA reads as TGTGCCAGCAGCGCGAGACTAGCGGGGGAGGAGACCCAGTACTTC.

The chain employs TRBV20-1 and TRBJ2-5; perhaps TRBD2 as D (6 bases). CDR3 length: 15 residues. Germline V gives CDR1 DFQATT, CDR2 SNEGSKA (reference sequence). V was pared by 1 base and J by 2 bases, with 14 bases between. Written as DNA, the CDR3 is TGCAGTGCTAGAGTGGTAGCGGCGTCACAAGAGACCCAGTACTTC. This encodes CSARVVAASQETQYF.

J is TRBJ2-3 and V is TRBV24-1; D uncertain. This CDR3 comprises 13 residues. In germline, CDR1 is KGHDR, CDR2 SFDVKD. Trimming left V 0 bases short and J 7 bases short, with 7 bases between. DNA of the CDR3: TGTGCCACCAGTGATTTGGCGGATCATACGCAGTATTTT. As protein: CATSDLADHTQYF.

This clonotype was seen once. The rearrangement joins TRBV18 to TRBJ2-3; D is perhaps TRBD1 or TRBD2 (6 bases each). The V end was cut by 2 bases, the J end by 5 bases, with 11 bases between. Germline V gene sequence: CDR1 KGHSH, CDR2 LQKENI. This CDR3 comprises 14 residues. The CDR3 region is CASSPGGGRDTQYF. The CDR3 nucleotides are TGTGCCAGCTCACCAGGAGGGGGGAGAGATACGCAGTATTTT.

In its sample, this clonotype was seen once. The chain carries TRBV6-2 or TRBV6-3 and TRBJ2-2; D might be TRBD1 (5 bases). CDR3 length: 13 residues. Germline CDR1 is MNHEY and CDR2 is SVGEGT. V lost 2 bases and J 6 bases, leaving 7 bases between the germline ends. Here the CDR3 reads CASSYPGPGELFF. CDR3 nucleotide sequence: TGTGCCAGCAGTTACCCAGGGCCCGGGGAGCTGTTTTTT.

This clonotype was recorded once. V is TRBV20-1 and J is TRBJ2-3; TRBD2 is a possible D gene (6 bases). CDR1 is DFQATT, CDR2 SNEGSKA, per germline (reference sequence). This CDR3 has 13 residues. The V end was cut by 3 bases, the J end by 4 bases, with 11 bases between. The CDR3 bases are TGCAGTGCTAGTAAACTAGCTGCAGATACGCAGTATTTT. This translates into CSASKLAADTQYF.

This clonotype occurred once. The rearrangement joins TRBV20-1 to TRBJ1-4; D is unclear. V was pared by 5 bases and J by 8 bases, with 15 bases between. Germline V CDR1 and CDR2: DFQATT, SNEGSKA (reference sequence). This CDR3 comprises 13 residues. This CDR3 reads CSALDAGGEKLFF. For the CDR3, the DNA is TGCAGTGCTCTGGACGCTGGAGGGGAAAAACTGTTTTTT.

This clonotype appeared a single time. V usage is TRBV29-1 and J usage is TRBJ2-4; 9 bases match TRBD1. Trimming cost V 4 bases and J 7 bases; bases outside gene matches: 11. Germline V gene lookup returns CDR1 SQVTM and CDR2 ANQGSEA. The CDR3 extends over 15 amino acids. The DNA for the CDR3 is TGCAGCGTTGCTGCGAGGGACAGGGACCGGAACATTCAGTACTTC. As protein: CSVAARDRDRNIQYF. The whole variable domain, remainder taken from reference TRBV29-1 and TRBJ2-4, is SAVISQKPSRDICQRGTSLTIQCQVDSQVTMMFWYRQQPGQSLTLIATANQGSEATYESGFVIDKFPISRPNLTFSTLTVSNMSPEDSSIYLCSVAARDRDRNIQYFGAGTRLSVL.

This chain uses TRBV5-1 with TRBJ2-6; the D gene is possibly TRBD1 (6 bases). Germline values: CDR1 SGHRS, CDR2 YFSETQ. Trimming cost V 7 bases and J 2 bases, with 13 bases left between them. CDR3 length: 15 residues. The CDR3 loop reads CASRTDRTGANVLTF. The DNA of the CDR3 is TGCGCCAGCCGTACCGACAGGACTGGGGCCAACGTCCTGACTTTC.

This clonotype is a singleton in its sample. The chain combines TRBV3-1 with TRBJ1-1; D remains ambiguous. Trimming pared 3 bases from V and 1 base from J, leaving 3 bases between. CDR3 size: 12 residues. CDR1 and CDR2 (germline): LGHDT, YNNKEL (reference sequence). CDR3 in amino acids: CASSQANTEAFF. The CDR3 DNA follows: TGTGCCAGCAGCCAGGCGAACACTGAAGCTTTCTTT.

The genes are TRBV18 and TRBJ1-6, with D unresolved. Germline lookup yields CDR1 KGHSH and CDR2 LQKENI. This CDR3 is 14 amino acids long. V was shortened by 4 bases and J by 6 bases, with 10 bases between the two germline ends. CDR3 coding DNA: TGTGCCAGCTCACTCGGGCAGACTAATTCACCCCTCCACTTT. Translating it yields CASSLGQTNSPLHF.

V usage is TRBV7-3 and J usage is TRBJ1-1; D remains ambiguous. In germline, CDR1 is SGHTA, CDR2 FQGTGA. Trimming pared 5 bases from V and 3 bases from J, leaving 10 bases between. CDR3 length equals 13 residues. CDR3: CASSPTRYTEAFF. The CDR3 DNA reads as TGTGCCAGCAGCCCCACCCGGTACACTGAAGCTTTCTTT.

This chain uses TRBV5-1 with TRBJ2-5; D might be TRBD1 (6 bases). V was shortened by 4 bases and J by 2 bases, with 9 bases between the two germline ends. The CDR3 extends over 13 amino acids. In germline, CDR1 is SGHRS, CDR2 YFSETQ. CDR3: CASSPDSQETQYF. DNA of the CDR3: TGCGCCAGCAGCCCGGACAGTCAAGAGACCCAGTACTTC.

The rearrangement joins TRBV10-3 to TRBJ2-6; 10 bases are a match to TRBD1. V dropped 10 bases and J dropped 0; count of bases not matched to a gene: 6. The CDR3 extends over 16 amino acids. The V gene's germline CDR1 is ENHRY and CDR2 SYGVKD. CDR3 sequence: CATGTGVNSGANVLTF. In nucleotides, the CDR3 is TGTGCCACTGGGACAGGGGTGAACTCTGGGGCCAACGTCCTGACTTTC.

The chain is built from TRBV10-3 and TRBJ2-7; no firm D call. The germline gives CDR1 ENHRY, CDR2 SYGVKD. V lost 4 bases and J 6 bases, leaving 7 bases between the germline ends. The CDR3 is 11 residues long. Here the CDR3 reads CAISGNSEQYF. CDR3 nucleotide sequence: TGTGCCATCAGTGGTAACTCCGAGCAGTACTTC.

The CDR3 region is CASRLGQGRSNQPQHF. The CDR3 nucleotides read TGTGCCAGCAGACTCGGACAGGGACGTAGCAATCAGCCCCAGCATTTT. This rearrangement joins TRBV12-3 or TRBV12-4 to TRBJ1-5; 8 bases line up with TRBD1. The CDR3 covers 16 residues. V shed 6 bases and J 0 bases; nucleotides not matched to a gene: 7.

The chain recombines TRBV5-1 with TRBJ1-1; D not resolved. The CDR3 length is 15 residues. Trimming removed 0 bases from V and 1 base from J, with 10 bases in between. Germline loops: CDR1 SGHRS, CDR2 YFSETQ. The CDR3 nucleotides read TGCGCCAGCAGCTTGGTCGGAAGGCAGAACACTGAAGCTTTCTTT. Translated: CASSLVGRQNTEAFF.

The chain links TRBV14 to TRBJ2-1; TRBD2 aligns across 8 bases. This CDR3 is 15 amino acids long. Trimming took 6 bases from V and 7 from J; bases not matched to a gene: 11. Looked up from germline, CDR1 is SGHDN and CDR2 is FVKESK. The CDR3 nucleotides read TGTGCCAGCAGTCTCTCGGGACTAGGATGGAATGAGCAGTTCTTC. Protein product: CASSLSGLGWNEQFF.

This clonotype was seen once. The J gene is TRBJ2-7, the V gene TRBV29-1; 7 bases map to TRBD1. Germline-derived CDR1 and CDR2 are SQVTM and ANQGSEA. This CDR3 is 15 amino acids long. Trimming removed 3 bases from V and 0 bases from J; junction bases left unmatched: 8. The CDR3 coding sequence is TGCAGCGTTGAGGGTGGGGACAGCTACTCCTACGAGCAGTACTTC. Its translation: CSVEGGDSYSYEQYF.

The chain is built from TRBV29-1 and TRBJ2-4; possible D gene TRBD1, 6 bases. The CDR3 sequence is 15 residues long. V was clipped by 6 bases and J by 1 base, with 16 bases between them. Germline-derived CDR1 and CDR2 are SQVTM and ANQGSEA. In DNA form, the CDR3 reads TGCAGCGTCCGGACAGCACAATTCGCCAAAAACATTCAGTACTTC. It encodes CSVRTAQFAKNIQYF.

The chain joins TRBV12-3 or TRBV12-4 to TRBJ2-3; D is possibly TRBD1 or TRBD2 (5 bases each). This CDR3 region has 15 residues. Trimming left V 6 bases short and J 2 bases short, with 15 bases between. CDR3: CASRKTGQNTDTQYF. As DNA, the CDR3 is TGTGCCAGCAGAAAGACGGGGCAGAACACAGATACGCAGTATTTT.

This chain connects TRBV9 to TRBJ2-2; the D is unclear. With 0 bases removed from V and 6 bases from J, the gap between germline ends came to 6 bases. This CDR3 contains 13 residues. Germline values: CDR1 SGDLS, CDR2 YYNGEE. This CDR3 is CASSVVSPGELFF. The CDR3 DNA follows: TGTGCCAGCAGCGTAGTCAGTCCCGGGGAGCTGTTTTTT. Supplemented by reference TRBV9 and TRBJ2-2, the full variable domain reads DSGVTQTPKHLITATGQRVTLRCSPRSGDLSVYWYQQSLDQGLQFLIQYYNGEERAKGNILERFSAQQFPDLHSELNLSSLELGDSALYFCASSVVSPGELFFGEGSRLTVL.